This T cell receptor beta chain was found in a study of blood T cell repertoires in COVID-19. Per the original data handling: Amplification of reference gene primers provided the estimated nucleated cell counts. The assay was immunoSEQ multiplex PCR, and TCRdb's table has in-frame clones only and misses some. V, J and clone size derive from that table, while D and trimming were established from the DNA sequence. The data hold 130,000 or so clones, with around 83% observed a single time. Germline loops: CDR1 SGHTA, CDR2 FQGNSA. The ends were cut back, 1 base at V and 0 bases at J, with 10 bases in the middle. The length of the CDR3 is 16 residues.

The source material was peripheral blood. The TCR was taken from an elderly man with active or convalescent COVID-19. The V and J genes are TRBV7-2 and TRBJ1-3; tentatively, D is TRBD1 (6 bases). CDR3 sequence reads: CASSLVRGISGNTIYF. The CDR3 DNA sequence: TGTGCCAGCAGCTTAGTTAGGGGGATCTCTGGAAACACCATATATTTT.